This T cell receptor beta chain stems from a study of blood T cell repertoires in COVID-19. For the study at large: From the United States, Italy and Spain came samples of acute and convalescent COVID-19.

Data came from immunoSEQ multiplex PCR; TCRdb stores just in-frame clones and leaves some out. Among roughly 70,000 clones listed, around 80% were seen once. There are 18 residues in the CDR3. V was pared by 0 bases and J by 7 bases, with 12 bases of the junction left unmatched. Germline V lookup: CDR1 ENHRY, CDR2 SYGVKD. This sequence joins TRBV10-3 and TRBJ2-1; 10 nucleotides align to TRBD2. This clonotype was obtained from a human donor in a cohort sampled during active COVID-19. Specimen: peripheral blood. CDR3 DNA: TGTGCCATCAGTGAGTCGGGGCGGGCTAGCGGGAGATCGAATGAGCAGTTCTTC. It translates to CAISESGRASGRSNEQFF.